Each of the 32 T cell receptor beta chains below was sequenced from the same sample in a study of cytomegalovirus exposure and HLA in healthy donors. Primers: 60 Vbeta forward and 13 Jbeta reverse. Clones were sequenced by immunoSEQ multiplex PCR, and TCRdb holds only the in-frame ones, with some missing. The profile shows approximately 180,000 clones, about 80% of them singletons. The sequenced sample consisted of PBMCs. The receptors come from a middle-aged woman in good health and CMV-seronegative.

J is TRBJ2-7 and V is TRBV5-6; 14 nucleotides align to TRBD2. Germline-derived CDR1 and CDR2 are SGHDT and YYEEEE. The CDR3 sequence is 17 residues long. The CDR3 spells CASSLGLAGVPSFEQYV. In nucleotides, the CDR3 is TGTGCCAGCAGCCTGGGACTAGCGGGAGTCCCCTCCTTCGAGCAGTACGTC.

In its sample, this clone was seen a few times. CDR3 nucleotides: TGTGCCAGCAGCTTAAGAGGGGCGTTGGGACTCCGGGAGACCCAGTACTTC. Protein: CASSLRGALGLRETQYF. The chain is built from TRBV7-2 and TRBJ2-5, with a weak D call TRBD2 (6 bases). The CDR3 has 17 residues. Germline-derived CDR1 and CDR2 are SGHTA and FQGNSA. V was clipped by 2 bases and J by 5 bases, with 21 bases between them.

The V call is TRBV7-9, the J call TRBJ2-5; 8 bases are shared with TRBD1. TRBJ2-7 matches the DNA end more closely, so the J call is doubtful. Germline-derived CDR1 and CDR2 are SEHNR and FQNEAQ (reference sequence). The CDR3 length is 13 residues. This CDR3 reads CASNSGGYNEQYF. The CDR3 DNA follows: TGTGCCAGCAATTCAGGGGGCTATAACGAGCAGTACTTC.

This rearrangement joins TRBV4-3 to TRBJ2-7; TRBD2 matches at 11 bases. CDR1 is LGHNA, CDR2 YSLEER, per germline. With V trimmed by 0 bases and J by 5 bases, 6 bases remained unmatched. This CDR3 has 16 residues. Here the CDR3 DNA reads TGCGCCAGCAGCCAAGATCTTCGACTAGCGGGAAACGAGCAGTACTTC. The encoded protein is CASSQDLRLAGNEQYF.

The chain employs TRBV19 and TRBJ2-1; D perhaps matches TRBD1 (6 bases). The CDR3 sequence is 14 residues long. V lost 8 bases to trimming and J lost 8 bases, with 19 bases between them. Germline CDR1 and CDR2: LNHDA and SQIVND (reference sequence). DNA for the CDR3: TGTGCCAGTGCCCAGGGGCAGGGGAACTATGAGCAGTTCTTC. Translation: CASAQGQGNYEQFF.

J is TRBJ2-2 and V is TRBV21-1; no DNA check was done on the table's D call, TRBD2. TRBV21-1 is tagged as a pseudogene. The CDR3 sequence is 12 residues long. In DNA form, the CDR3 reads TGTGCCAGCAGGGGCGGGTCTGGGGAGCTGTTTTTT. It yields the protein CASRGGSGELFF.

The rearrangement uses TRBV4-3 and TRBJ1-1; possible D gene TRBD1, 5 bases. The CDR3 length is 15 residues. The germline V gene has CDR1 LGHNA and CDR2 YSLEER. Trimming left V 4 bases short and J 4 bases short, with 16 bases between. The DNA for the CDR3 is TGCGCCAGCAGCCGAGTAGGGGCTGTGGGCACTGAAGCTTTCTTT. Protein product: CASSRVGAVGTEAFF.

The chain is built from TRBV30 and TRBJ2-1; 7 bases map to TRBD1. The V and J ends lost 2 bases and 6 bases, in that order; junction bases with no gene match: 10. Germline CDR1 is GTSNPN and CDR2 is SVGIG (reference sequence). This CDR3 contains 15 residues. The CDR3 DNA reads as TGTGCCTGGAGTCCCAGAGGGGGCGCCGGCAATGAGCAGTTCTTC. It specifies CAWSPRGGAGNEQFF.

This clone was seen only a few times. The chain links TRBV4-3 to TRBJ1-2, with TRBD1 matching 12 bases. CDR1 is LGHNA, CDR2 YSLEER, per germline. The CDR3 contains 18 residues. V lost 0 bases and J lost 0; bases outside the gene matches: 5. The CDR3 DNA sequence: TGCGCCAGCAGCCAAGATCGGGGACAGGGGGCTCCTAACTATGGCTACACCTTC. Its protein product is CASSQDRGQGAPNYGYTF.

This clone has more than one count but fewer than ten. The sample has other DNA sequences that encode this CDR3 too. The chain links TRBV19 to TRBJ1-2, with 8 positions matching TRBD1. V lost 6 bases and J lost 8; bases outside the gene matches: 5. The CDR3 is made up of 12 amino acids. Per germline, CDR1 LNHDA and CDR2 SQIVND (reference sequence). This CDR3 is CASRTGAVGYTF. CDR3 DNA sequence: TGTGCCAGTAGGACAGGGGCTGTCGGCTACACCTTC.

The CDR3 loop reads CASAEIVGGYGYTF. The CDR3 DNA is TGTGCCAGTGCAGAAATCGTAGGGGGCTATGGCTACACCTTC. V and J are TRBV19 and TRBJ1-2; TRBD1 might be the D (6 bases). CDR3 length equals 14 residues. V lost 8 bases and J 4 bases, leaving 17 bases between the germline ends. Germline CDR1 LNHDA, CDR2 SQIVND (reference sequence).

Only one count was recorded for this clone. The V gene is TRBV30, the J gene TRBJ2-2; TRBD1 is a possible D gene (5 bases). The CDR3 has 17 amino acids. Trimming shortened V by 4 bases and J by 6 bases, and 24 bases separated the two germline ends. Germline values: CDR1 GTSNPN, CDR2 SVGIG (reference sequence). CDR3 sequence reads: CAWTTFWTLTESGELFF. CDR3 nucleotide sequence: TGTGCCTGGACGACCTTCTGGACACTTACCGAATCCGGGGAGCTGTTTTTT.

The genes are TRBV5-4 and TRBJ2-3, with D perhaps TRBD2 (6 bases). Germline V lookup: CDR1 SGHNT, CDR2 YYREEE (reference sequence). V was cut by 4 bases and J by 12 bases, with 18 bases left in between. This CDR3 contains 13 residues. The CDR3 sequence is CASSPLPGDRQYF. DNA of the CDR3: TGTGCCAGCAGCCCCCTTCCGGGAGACAGACAGTATTTT.

This clone was found a few times. V is TRBV7-2 and J is TRBJ1-5, with TRBD1 identical over 7 bases. V dropped 4 bases and J dropped 4; count of bases not matched to a gene: 7. Germline V gene data show CDR1 as SGHTA and CDR2 as FQGNSA. The CDR3 spans 15 residues. CDR3 residues: CASSWGQSENQPQHF. CDR3 in DNA: TGTGCCAGCAGCTGGGGACAGAGTGAAAATCAGCCCCAGCATTTT.

The rearrangement joins TRBV6-1 to TRBJ2-7; TRBD1 aligns across 10 bases. J lost 4 bases, V lost 1 base, and 1 base had no gene match. Germline lookup yields CDR1 MNHNS and CDR2 SASEGT. This CDR3 has 14 residues. The CDR3 is CASSEGDRGYEQYV. In DNA, the CDR3 is TGTGCCAGCAGTGAAGGGGACAGGGGATACGAGCAGTACGTC.

The chain is built from TRBV7-2 and TRBJ2-3; D is possibly TRBD2 (7 bases). The CDR3 contains 16 residues. Trimming took 4 bases from V and 3 from J, leaving 17 bases between them. Looked up from germline, CDR1 is SGHTA and CDR2 is FQGNSA. The chain's CDR3 is CASSWGAGEGTDTQYF. The DNA of the CDR3 is TGTGCCAGCAGCTGGGGGGCGGGAGAGGGGACAGATACGCAGTATTTT.

The chain is built from TRBV7-9 and TRBJ2-7, with 11 bases lining up with TRBD2. Germline lookup yields CDR1 SEHNR and CDR2 FQNEAQ (reference sequence). This CDR3 comprises 16 residues. Trimming took 5 bases from V and 6 from J; bases not matched to a gene: 12. The CDR3 region has the DNA TGTGCCAGCAGCCCTGTCACTAGCGGGAGAGGGAGCGAGCAGTACGTC. Its protein is CASSPVTSGRGSEQYV.

The V gene is TRBV7-2, the J gene TRBJ2-4; 7 bases line up with TRBD2. The junction had 12 bases not matched to a gene; V was cut back by 6 bases and J by 4 bases. This CDR3 region has 16 residues. CDR1 and CDR2 from the germline V gene are SGHTA and FQGNSA. The CDR3 loop is CASSSPSGTEKNIQYF. The CDR3 bases are TGTGCCAGCAGTTCTCCAAGCGGGACCGAAAAAAACATTCAGTACTTC.

This chain links TRBV11-2 with TRBJ1-1; D is unresolved. The CDR3 extends over 16 amino acids. Between the trimmed V and J ends, which lost 0 bases and 2 bases, there was a span of 13 bases. Germline assignment: CDR1 SGHAT and CDR2 FQNNGV. Here the CDR3 reads CASSLDAAASNTEAFF. CDR3 bases: TGTGCCAGCAGCTTAGATGCGGCAGCCTCTAACACTGAAGCTTTCTTT.

The V call is TRBV28, the J call TRBJ1-3, with D possibly TRBD1 on 5 matching bases. CDR1 and CDR2 (germline): MDHEN, SYDVKM. The CDR3 contains 13 residues. V was clipped by 6 bases and J by 8 bases, with 14 bases between them. CDR3 nucleotides: TGTGCCAGCAGCTTCGGGGGGTCGGACACCATATATTTT. It yields the protein CASSFGGSDTIYF.

The chain recombines TRBV4-3 with TRBJ2-1, with TRBD2 matching over 8 bases. This CDR3 region has 14 residues. The V segment lost 1 base and the J segment 8 bases; nucleotides outside the gene matches: 4. The V gene's germline CDR1 is LGHNA and CDR2 YSLEER. The CDR3 protein is CASSQAGGLDEQFF. CDR3 nucleotides: TGCGCCAGCAGCCAAGCGGGAGGGCTCGATGAGCAGTTCTTC.

The chain combines TRBV9 with TRBJ2-1, with 10 bases that match TRBD2. This CDR3 spans 16 amino acids. Germline V lookup: CDR1 SGDLS, CDR2 YYNGEE. The V gene end was trimmed by 0 bases and the J gene end by 8 bases; junction bases not matched to a gene: 8. The CDR3 is CASSVGISGRADEQFF. The CDR3 DNA reads TGTGCCAGCAGCGTAGGTATCAGCGGGAGGGCAGATGAGCAGTTCTTC.

The V and J genes are TRBV5-4 and TRBJ2-3; 13 bases are a match to TRBD2. The ends lost 3 bases at V and 1 base at J; junction bases unmatched: 2. The CDR3 contains 16 residues. The germline V gene has CDR1 SGHNT and CDR2 YYREEE (reference sequence). CDR3 in amino acids: CASSSLAGGGTDTQYF. The CDR3 region has the DNA TGTGCCAGCAGCTCACTAGCGGGGGGGGGCACAGATACGCAGTATTTT.

The CDR3 sequence is CAIMSTSGGGYEQFF. CDR3 nucleotides: TGTGCCATCATGTCGACTAGCGGGGGGGGCTATGAGCAGTTCTTC. The gene calls are TRBV10-3 and TRBJ2-1, with 14 bases that match TRBD2. Trimming removed 7 bases from V and 8 bases from J; junction bases left unmatched: 7. The CDR3 has 15 residues. Germline V CDR1 and CDR2: ENHRY, SYGVKD.

The chain joins TRBV5-4 to TRBJ2-1; TRBD2 aligns across 10 bases. Unmatched junction bases numbered 7, after V lost 4 bases and J lost 0 bases. Per the germline V gene, CDR1 is SGHNT and CDR2 is YYREEE (reference sequence). This CDR3 is 17 amino acids long. As DNA, the CDR3 is TGTGCCAGCAGCCCCAGCCTAGCGGGAGACTCCTACAATGAGCAGTTCTTC. Amino acid sequence: CASSPSLAGDSYNEQFF.

The chain carries TRBV23-1 and TRBJ2-7; 10 bases are a match to TRBD2. TRBV23-1 belongs to the ORF category, with a function that is uncertain. This CDR3 is 15 amino acids long. V gave up 9 bases and J gave up 0 bases; unmatched junction bases: 8. CDR3 in DNA: TGCGCCAGTACTCCCGGGACTAGCGTCTCCTACGAGCAGTACGTC. Its translation: CASTPGTSVSYEQYV.

V usage is TRBV7-2 and J usage is TRBJ2-1; the match to TRBD2 covers 14 bases. The CDR3 loop spans 17 amino acids. In germline, CDR1 is SGHTA, CDR2 FQGNSA. V was clipped by 5 bases and J by 10 bases; unmatched bases: 13. This CDR3 is CASSTRTSGRFSGEQFF. The CDR3 coding sequence is TGTGCCAGCAGCACCCGGACTAGCGGGAGGTTCAGCGGGGAGCAGTTCTTC.

V is TRBV5-1 and J is TRBJ2-2; D is unresolved. The length of the CDR3 is 13 residues. Trimming took off 4 bases at V and 2 bases at J, with 6 bases between the two ends. Per the germline V gene, CDR1 is SGHRS and CDR2 is YFSETQ. CDR3 bases: TGCGCCAGCAGCCCCGTTAACACCGGGGAGCTGTTTTTT. Translating it yields CASSPVNTGELFF.

V gene TRBV11-3 combines with J gene TRBJ2-1, with D possibly being TRBD2 (5 bases). The CDR3 has 15 amino acids. Germline V lookup: CDR1 SGHNT, CDR2 YENEEA. V lost 1 base to trimming and J lost 5 bases, with 12 bases between them. CDR3 nucleotide sequence: TGTGCCAGCAGCTTAGTGGCGGTAGCGAACAATGAGCAGTTCTTC. It translates to CASSLVAVANNEQFF.

This clone was observed a handful of times. The V and J genes are TRBV19 and TRBJ2-3; no reliable D call. Germline lookup yields CDR1 LNHDA and CDR2 SQIVND (reference sequence). V gave up 4 bases and J gave up 6 bases, with 8 bases separating them. This CDR3 spans 12 amino acids. The chain's CDR3 is CASSTLFDTQYF. The CDR3 nucleotides are TGTGCCAGTAGTACCCTGTTCGATACGCAGTATTTT.

The gene calls are TRBV27 and TRBJ1-2; a possible D gene is TRBD1 (5 bases). V dropped 2 bases and J dropped 3 bases, with 7 bases sitting between them. Germline-derived CDR1 and CDR2 are MNHEY and SMNVEV (reference sequence). This CDR3 is built from 13 residues. CDR3 sequence: CASSLTGHYGYTF. DNA of the CDR3: TGTGCCAGCAGTTTAACAGGCCACTATGGCTACACCTTC.

The rearrangement links TRBV30 to TRBJ1-2, with D tentatively TRBD1 (6 bases). Trimming left V 0 bases short and J 8 bases short, with 13 bases between. Germline V gene lookup returns CDR1 GTSNPN and CDR2 SVGIG (reference sequence). CDR3 length: 13 residues. The CDR3 DNA follows: TGTGCCTGGAGTGTAAGGGGGACGGTAGGCTACACCTTC. Translation: CAWSVRGTVGYTF.